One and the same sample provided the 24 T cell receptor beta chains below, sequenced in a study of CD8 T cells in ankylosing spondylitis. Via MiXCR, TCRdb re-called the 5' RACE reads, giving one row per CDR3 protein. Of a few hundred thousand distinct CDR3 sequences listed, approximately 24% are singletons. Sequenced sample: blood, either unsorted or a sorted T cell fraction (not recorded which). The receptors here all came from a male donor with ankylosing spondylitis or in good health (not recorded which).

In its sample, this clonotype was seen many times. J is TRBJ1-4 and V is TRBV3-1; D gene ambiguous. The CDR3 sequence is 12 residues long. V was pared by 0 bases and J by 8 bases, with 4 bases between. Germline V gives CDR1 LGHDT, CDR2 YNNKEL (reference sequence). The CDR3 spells CASSQDWEKLFF. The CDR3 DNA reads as TGTGCCAGCAGCCAAGATTGGGAAAAACTGTTTTTT. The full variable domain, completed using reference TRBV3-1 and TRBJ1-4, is DTAVSQTPKYLVTQMGNDKSIKCEQNLGHDTMYWYKQDSKKFLKIMFSYNNKELIINETVPNRFSPKSPDKAHLNLHINSLELGDSAVYFCASSQDWEKLFFGSGTQLSVL.

The CDR3 DNA is TGCGCCAGCAGTACGGACACGAAGTCCGAGCAGTACTTC. Its protein is CASSTDTKSEQYF. This rearrangement joins TRBV5-1 to TRBJ2-7; a possible D gene is TRBD1 (5 bases). Germline-derived CDR1 and CDR2 are SGHRS and YFSETQ. The CDR3 spans 13 residues. V was trimmed by 5 bases and J by 6 bases, leaving 15 bases between them.

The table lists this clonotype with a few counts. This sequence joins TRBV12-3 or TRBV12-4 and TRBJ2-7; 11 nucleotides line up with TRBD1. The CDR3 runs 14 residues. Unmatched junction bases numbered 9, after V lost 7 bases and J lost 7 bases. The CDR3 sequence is CASTLGQGASEQYF. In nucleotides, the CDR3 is TGTGCCAGCACCCTCGGACAGGGGGCTAGTGAGCAGTACTTC.

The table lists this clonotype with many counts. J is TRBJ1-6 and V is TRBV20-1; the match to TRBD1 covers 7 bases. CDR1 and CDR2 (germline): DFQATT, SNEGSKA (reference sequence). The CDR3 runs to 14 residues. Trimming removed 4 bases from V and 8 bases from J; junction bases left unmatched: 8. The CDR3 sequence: CSAITTGRDSPLHF. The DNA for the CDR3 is TGCAGTGCTATAACGACAGGGAGGGATTCACCCCTCCACTTT.

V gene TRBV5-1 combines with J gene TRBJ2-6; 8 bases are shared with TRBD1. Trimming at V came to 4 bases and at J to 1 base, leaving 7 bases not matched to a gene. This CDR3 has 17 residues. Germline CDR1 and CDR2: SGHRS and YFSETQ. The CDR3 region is CASSVGQGSSGANVLTF. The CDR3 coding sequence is TGCGCCAGCAGCGTCGGACAGGGTAGTTCTGGGGCCAACGTCCTGACTTTC.

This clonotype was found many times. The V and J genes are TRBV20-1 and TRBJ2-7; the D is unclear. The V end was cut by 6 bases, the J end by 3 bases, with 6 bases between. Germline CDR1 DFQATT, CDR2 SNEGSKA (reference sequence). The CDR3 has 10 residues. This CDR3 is CSAKGYEQYF. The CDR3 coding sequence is TGCAGTGCCAAGGGCTACGAGCAGTACTTC.

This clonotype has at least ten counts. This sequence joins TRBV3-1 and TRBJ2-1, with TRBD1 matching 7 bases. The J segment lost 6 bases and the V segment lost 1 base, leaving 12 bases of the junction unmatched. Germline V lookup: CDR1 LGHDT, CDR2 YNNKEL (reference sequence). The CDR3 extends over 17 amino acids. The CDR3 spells CASSQAPTGWAGNEQFF. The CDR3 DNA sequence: TGTGCCAGCAGCCAAGCACCGACAGGGTGGGCGGGCAATGAGCAGTTCTTC.

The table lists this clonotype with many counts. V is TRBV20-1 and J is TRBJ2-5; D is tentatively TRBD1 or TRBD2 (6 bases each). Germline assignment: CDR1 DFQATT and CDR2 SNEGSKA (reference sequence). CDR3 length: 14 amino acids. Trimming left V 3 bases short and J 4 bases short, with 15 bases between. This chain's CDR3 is CSASHRVGRETQYF. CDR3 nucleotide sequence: TGCAGTGCTAGCCACAGGGTCGGGAGAGAGACCCAGTACTTC.

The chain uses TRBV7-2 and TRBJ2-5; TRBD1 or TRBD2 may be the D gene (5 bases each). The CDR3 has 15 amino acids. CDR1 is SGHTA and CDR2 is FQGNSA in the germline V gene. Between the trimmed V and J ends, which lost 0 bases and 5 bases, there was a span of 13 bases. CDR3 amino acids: CASSLAYGAWETQYF. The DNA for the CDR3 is TGTGCCAGCAGCTTAGCGTACGGGGCCTGGGAGACCCAGTACTTC.

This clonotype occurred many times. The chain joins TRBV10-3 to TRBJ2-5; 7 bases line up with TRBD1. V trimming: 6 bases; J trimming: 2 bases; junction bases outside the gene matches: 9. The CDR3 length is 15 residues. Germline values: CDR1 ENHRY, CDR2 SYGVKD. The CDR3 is CAISLTGYGQETQYF. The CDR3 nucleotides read TGTGCCATCAGCCTGACAGGGTACGGGCAAGAGACCCAGTACTTC.

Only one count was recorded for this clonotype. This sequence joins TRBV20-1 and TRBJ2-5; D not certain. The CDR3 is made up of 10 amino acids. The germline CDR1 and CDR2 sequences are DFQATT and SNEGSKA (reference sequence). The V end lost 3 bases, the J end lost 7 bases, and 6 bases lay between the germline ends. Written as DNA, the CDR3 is TGCAGTGCTAGCTTATCGACCCAGTACTTC. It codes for CSASLSTQYF.

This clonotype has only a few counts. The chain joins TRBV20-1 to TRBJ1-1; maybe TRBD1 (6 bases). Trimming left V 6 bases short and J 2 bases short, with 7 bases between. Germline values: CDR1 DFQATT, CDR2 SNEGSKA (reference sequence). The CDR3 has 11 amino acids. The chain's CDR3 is CSAGGNTEAFF. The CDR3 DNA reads TGCAGTGCGGGGGGCAACACTGAAGCTTTCTTT.

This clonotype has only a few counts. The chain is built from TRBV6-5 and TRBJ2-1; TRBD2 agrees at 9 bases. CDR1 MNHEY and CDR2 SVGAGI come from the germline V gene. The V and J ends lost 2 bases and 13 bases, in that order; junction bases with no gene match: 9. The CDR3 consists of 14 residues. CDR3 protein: CASSYAMAGGPQFF. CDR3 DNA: TGTGCCAGCAGTTACGCAATGGCGGGGGGGCCCCAGTTCTTC.

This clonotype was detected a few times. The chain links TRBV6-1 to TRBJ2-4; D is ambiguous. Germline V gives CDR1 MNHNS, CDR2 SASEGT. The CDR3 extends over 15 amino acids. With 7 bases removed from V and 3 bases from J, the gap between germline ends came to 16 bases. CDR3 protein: CASKGNYGNKNIQYF. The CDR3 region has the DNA TGTGCCAGCAAAGGGAATTATGGCAACAAAAACATTCAGTACTTC.

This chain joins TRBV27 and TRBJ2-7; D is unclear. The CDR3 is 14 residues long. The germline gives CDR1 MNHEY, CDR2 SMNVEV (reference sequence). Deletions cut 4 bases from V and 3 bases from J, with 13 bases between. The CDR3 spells CASSYDEFGYEQYF. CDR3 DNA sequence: TGTGCCAGCAGTTACGATGAGTTTGGCTACGAGCAGTACTTC.

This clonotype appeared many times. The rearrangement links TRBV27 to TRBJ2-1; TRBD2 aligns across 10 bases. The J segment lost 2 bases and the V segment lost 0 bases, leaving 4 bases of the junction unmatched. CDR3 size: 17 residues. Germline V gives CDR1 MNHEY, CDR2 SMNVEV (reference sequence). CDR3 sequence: CASSLSLAGVTYNEQFF. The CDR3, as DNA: TGTGCCAGCAGTTTATCTCTAGCGGGAGTCACCTACAATGAGCAGTTCTTC.

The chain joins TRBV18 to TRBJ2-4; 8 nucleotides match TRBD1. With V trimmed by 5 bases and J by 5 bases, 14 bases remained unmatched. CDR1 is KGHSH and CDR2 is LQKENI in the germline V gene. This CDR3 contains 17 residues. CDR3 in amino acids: CASSAPAGTGPENIQYF. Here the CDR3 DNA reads TGTGCCAGCTCAGCCCCGGCCGGGACAGGCCCGGAAAACATTCAGTACTTC.

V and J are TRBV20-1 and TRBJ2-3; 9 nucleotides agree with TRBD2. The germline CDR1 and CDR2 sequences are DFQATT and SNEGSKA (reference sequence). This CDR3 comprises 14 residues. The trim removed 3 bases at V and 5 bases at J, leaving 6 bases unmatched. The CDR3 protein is CSASPGLAIDTQYF. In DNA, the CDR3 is TGCAGTGCTAGTCCGGGACTAGCAATAGATACGCAGTATTTT.

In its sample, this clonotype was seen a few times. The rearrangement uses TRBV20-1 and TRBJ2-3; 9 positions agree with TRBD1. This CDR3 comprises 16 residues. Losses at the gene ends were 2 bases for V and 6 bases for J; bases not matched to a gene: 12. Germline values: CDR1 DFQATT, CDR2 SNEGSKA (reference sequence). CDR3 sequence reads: CSARLLTGGLYDTQYF. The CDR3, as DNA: TGCAGTGCTAGATTACTGACAGGGGGGTTGTATGATACGCAGTATTTT.

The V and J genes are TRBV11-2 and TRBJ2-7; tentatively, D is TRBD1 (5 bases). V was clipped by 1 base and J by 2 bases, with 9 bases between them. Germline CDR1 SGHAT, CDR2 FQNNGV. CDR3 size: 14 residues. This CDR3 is CASSLAVGPYEQYF. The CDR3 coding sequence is TGTGCCAGCAGCTTAGCTGTGGGGCCCTACGAGCAGTACTTC.

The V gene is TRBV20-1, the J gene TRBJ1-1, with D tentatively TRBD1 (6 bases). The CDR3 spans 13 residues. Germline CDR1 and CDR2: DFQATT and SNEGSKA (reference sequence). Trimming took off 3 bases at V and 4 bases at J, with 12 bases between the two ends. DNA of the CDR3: TGCAGTGCTAGTGGGGGGGCGGGCACTGAAGCTTTCTTT. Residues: CSASGGAGTEAFF.

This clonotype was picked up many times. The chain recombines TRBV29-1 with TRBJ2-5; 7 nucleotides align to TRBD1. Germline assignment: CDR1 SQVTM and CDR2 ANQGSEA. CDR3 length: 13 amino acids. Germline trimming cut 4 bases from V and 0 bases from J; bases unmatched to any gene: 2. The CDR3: CSVVGQYQETQYF. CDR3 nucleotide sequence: TGCAGCGTTGTGGGACAGTACCAAGAGACCCAGTACTTC.

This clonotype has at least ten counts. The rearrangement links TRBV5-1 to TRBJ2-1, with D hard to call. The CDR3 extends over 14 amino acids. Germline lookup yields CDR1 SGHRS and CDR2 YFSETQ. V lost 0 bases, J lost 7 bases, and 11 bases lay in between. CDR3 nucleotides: TGCGCCAGCAGCTTGGGACACCTCGGGAATGAGCAGTTCTTC. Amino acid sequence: CASSLGHLGNEQFF.

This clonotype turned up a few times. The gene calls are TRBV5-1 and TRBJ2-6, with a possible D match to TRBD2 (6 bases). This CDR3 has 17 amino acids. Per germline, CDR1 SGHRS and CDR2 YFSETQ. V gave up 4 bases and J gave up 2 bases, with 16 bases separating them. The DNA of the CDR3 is TGCGCCAGCAGCATCTCGGAGCGGGCTACTGGGGCCAACGTCCTGACTTTC. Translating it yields CASSISERATGANVLTF.